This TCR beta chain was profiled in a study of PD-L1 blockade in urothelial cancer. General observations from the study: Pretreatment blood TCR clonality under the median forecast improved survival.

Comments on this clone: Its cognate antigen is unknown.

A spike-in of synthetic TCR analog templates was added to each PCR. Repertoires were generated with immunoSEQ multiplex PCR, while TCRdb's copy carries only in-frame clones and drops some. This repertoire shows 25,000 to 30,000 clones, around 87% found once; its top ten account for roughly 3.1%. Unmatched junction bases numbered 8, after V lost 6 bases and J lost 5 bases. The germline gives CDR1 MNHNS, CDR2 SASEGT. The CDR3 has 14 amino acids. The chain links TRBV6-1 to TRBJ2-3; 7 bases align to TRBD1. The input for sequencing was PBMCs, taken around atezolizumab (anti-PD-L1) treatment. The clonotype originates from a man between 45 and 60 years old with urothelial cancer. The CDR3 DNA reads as TGTGCCAGCAGCGAGAGGGGGCAGTTAGATACGCAGTATTTT. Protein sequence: CASSERGQLDTQYF.